This T cell receptor beta chain emerged from a study of shared clonotypes between healthy human individuals. Study-wide background: A couple of female and a few male donors aged 18 to 49 were enrolled. Regarding the study as a whole: Sequencing depth was a factor that was expected to affect clonotype sharing among donors. Of the naive CD4 clonotypes, 4% to 5% were shared across four donors.

As to this clone: Antigen specificity is unknown.

The naive CD8 population came from CD45RO-negative cells selected for CCR7, without terminally differentiated effector memory CD45RA+ cells. Deep level was the assay's run setting. Method: immunoSEQ multiplex PCR; TCRdb's copy keeps in-frame clones and lacks some. The repertoire holds approximately 600,000 clones, with roughly 96% as singletons. CDR1 and CDR2 from the germline V gene are LNHNV and YYDKDF (reference sequence). CDR3 size: 14 residues. Trimming shortened V by 5 bases and J by 2 bases, and 13 bases separated the two germline ends. V is TRBV15 and J is TRBJ2-7, with unresolved D. The specimen sequenced was naive CD8+ T cells sorted from blood. The sequence came from a woman younger than 45 in good health. The CDR3 loop reads CATSWAGPTYEQYF. DNA of the CDR3: TGTGCCACCAGCTGGGCTGGACCTACCTACGAGCAGTACTTC. The whole variable domain, filled in from reference TRBV15 and TRBJ2-7, reads DAMVIQNPRYQVTQFGKPVTLSCSQTLNHNVMYWYQQKSSQAPKLLFHYYDKDFNNEADTPDNFQSRRPNTSFCFLDIRSPGLGDTAMYLCATSWAGPTYEQYFGPGTRLTVT.